Below are 10 T cell receptor beta chains sequenced from a single sample in a study of Ad26.COV2.S vaccination and SARS-CoV-2 variants. Documented treatment: around 19 received Ad26.COV2.S at low or high dose, single or two shots; 5 received placebo; per-sample allocation not given. All samples were drawn on day 63, counting from the first vaccine or placebo injection. The method was immunoSEQ multiplex PCR; TCRdb's version includes in-frame clones alone and lacks a portion of them. The sample has approximately 460,000 clones, 89% seen once. The source was peripheral blood, collected in a trial of Ad26.COV2.S vaccine versus placebo. The receptors were sampled from a person aged 18-65 years who received the Ad26.COV2.S COVID-19 vaccine or a placebo.

The rearrangement links TRBV5-5 to TRBJ2-7, with TRBD2 as a possible D gene (5 bases). CDR1 SGHKS and CDR2 YYEKEE come from the germline V gene (reference sequence). There are 13 residues in the CDR3. V was shortened by 3 bases and J by 4 bases, with 11 bases between the two germline ends. The CDR3 DNA is TGTGCCAGCAGCTCTGGGCTAGCTTACGAGCAGTACTTC. This gives the protein CASSSGLAYEQYF.

Concerning this clone: Other DNA sequences from this sample encode an identical CDR3 as well. The rearrangement links TRBV5-1 to TRBJ2-5; D is undetermined. Germline-derived CDR1 and CDR2 are SGHRS and YFSETQ. This CDR3 contains 13 residues. With 0 bases removed from V and 5 bases from J, the gap between germline ends came to 8 bases. CDR3 sequence reads: CASSLGGSETQYF. The CDR3 bases are TGCGCCAGCAGCTTGGGTGGATCGGAGACCCAGTACTTC.

The J gene is TRBJ2-2, the V gene TRBV27; D perhaps matches TRBD2 (5 bases). Trimming took off 5 bases at V and 0 bases at J, with 16 bases between the two ends. The CDR3 spans 17 residues. CDR1 and CDR2 (germline): MNHEY, SMNVEV (reference sequence). CDR3: CASSPLQRRANTGELFF. The CDR3 region has the DNA TGTGCCAGCAGTCCCCTCCAGCGGCGCGCGAACACCGGGGAGCTGTTTTTT.

The J gene is TRBJ2-3, the V gene TRBV27, with D perhaps TRBD2 (5 bases). This CDR3 is 15 amino acids long. V lost 6 bases to trimming and J lost 2 bases, with 15 bases between them. CDR1 MNHEY and CDR2 SMNVEV come from the germline V gene (reference sequence). This CDR3 reads CASRPGGRSTDTQYF. DNA for the CDR3: TGTGCCAGCAGGCCAGGAGGACGGTCCACAGATACGCAGTATTTT.

This chain joins TRBV18 and TRBJ1-3; D is undetermined. This CDR3 region has 15 residues. The germline V and J ends were trimmed by 1 base and 1 base, with 8 bases remaining between them. Looked up from germline, CDR1 is KGHSH and CDR2 is LQKENI. CDR3 protein: CASSPQGLSGNTIYF. The CDR3 region has the DNA TGTGCCAGCTCACCACAGGGATTGTCTGGAAACACCATATATTTT.

This chain uses TRBV14 with TRBJ2-7; a possible D gene is TRBD2 (5 bases). V shed 6 bases and J shed 6 bases, with 12 bases lying between them. This CDR3 contains 12 residues. The germline V gene encodes CDR1 SGHDN and CDR2 FVKESK. Written as DNA, the CDR3 is TGTGCCAGCAGGAGCGGAACCCTCGAGCAGTACTTC. Translation: CASRSGTLEQYF.

The gene calls are TRBV9 and TRBJ1-1; D gene uncertain. Looked up from germline, CDR1 is SGDLS and CDR2 is YYNGEE. The V and J ends lost 3 bases and 8 bases respectively, with 14 bases between them. This CDR3 comprises 13 residues. The CDR3 reads CASSEGSRREAFF. The CDR3 DNA is TGTGCCAGCAGCGAGGGAAGTAGACGGGAAGCTTTCTTT.

This clone was seen only a few times. The CDR3 coding sequence is TGTGCCAGCAAGGTCGGGAAGGGGCCCCAGCATTTT. As protein: CASKVGKGPQHF. This chain uses TRBV27 with TRBJ1-5; D remains unclear. V was pared by 7 bases and J by 9 bases, with 13 bases between. The CDR3 sequence is 12 residues long. Per the germline V gene, CDR1 is MNHEY and CDR2 is SMNVEV (reference sequence).

This clone was seen only once. The J gene is TRBJ1-5, the V gene TRBV7-2, with D maybe TRBD1 (5 bases). This CDR3 is built from 16 residues. Deletions cut 1 base from V and 1 base from J, with 11 bases between. Germline-derived CDR1 and CDR2 are SGHTA and FQGNSA. CDR3 sequence (DNA): TGTGCCAGCAGCTTAGTTGGGGCCGGGAGCAATCAGCCCCAGCATTTT. It translates to CASSLVGAGSNQPQHF.

This clone was recorded only once. The CDR3 loop is CASRSLASSGNTIYF. The CDR3 nucleotides read TGTGCCAGTAGAAGCCTAGCGAGCTCTGGAAACACCATATATTTT. V is TRBV19 and J is TRBJ1-3; no firm D call. The CDR3 is made up of 15 amino acids. Looked up from germline, CDR1 is LNHDA and CDR2 is SQIVND (reference sequence). The germline V and J ends were trimmed by 6 bases and 0 bases, with 12 bases remaining between them.